What follows describes a single TCR beta chain. Its antigen is not known. PCR used 60 Vbeta primers and 13 Jbeta primers. Clones were sequenced by immunoSEQ multiplex PCR, and TCRdb holds only the in-frame ones, with some missing. The data hold about 200,000 clones, with 75% to 90% observed a single time. This sample stems from a study of cytomegalovirus exposure and HLA in healthy donors. Study-level results: Later on, a genetic analysis was performed. It linked a missense variant in DCLRE1C with V- and J-gene trimming of TCR beta.

This clonotype originated in a woman in her thirties in good health and CMV-seronegative. Sequences were obtained from PBMCs.

CDR3: CASLLEGASQHFGEQYF. The CDR3 region has the DNA TGTGCCAGTCTGCTTGAGGGGGCGAGTCAACATTTTGGCGAGCAGTACTTC. The chain joins TRBV5-8 to TRBJ2-7; 7 positions match TRBD1. The ends lost 8 bases at V and 6 bases at J; junction bases unmatched: 23. CDR1 and CDR2 from the germline V gene are SGHTS and YDEGEE. The CDR3 loop spans 17 amino acids.